These T cell receptor beta chains were read from a single sample in a study of cytomegalovirus exposure and HLA in healthy donors. Assay: immunoSEQ multiplex PCR; the TCRdb copy retains only in-frame clones and omits some. The data show under 250,000 clones, with around 87% seen just once and roughly 2% held by the top ten. The sample comprised PBMCs. The receptor set was obtained from a woman under 30 in good health and CMV-seropositive. Both conserved end residues are part of each CDR3. Each record gives: D gene, J gene, CDR3 length, clone size, V gene, CDR3 protein, CDR3 DNA. D genes are given only for firm matches. Some rows have no size entry. The others give once, few or many, or a class for an expanded clone.

D: NA
J: TRBJ2-2
length: 15
size: NA
V: TRBV12-5
CDR3: CASGLDSTATGELFF
DNA: TGTGCTAGTGGTTTGGATTCGACTGCCACCGGGGAGCTGTTTTTT

D: NA
J: TRBJ1-1
length: 16
size: NA
V: TRBV6-6
CDR3: CASSNRDTYRSTEAFF
DNA: TGTGCCAGCAGCAACCGGGACACCTACAGGAGCACTGAAGCTTTCTTT

D: TRBD2
J: TRBJ2-7
length: 15
size: NA
V: TRBV5-1
CDR3: CASSRLAREHDEQYF
DNA: TGCGCCAGCAGCCGGCTGGCGCGGGAGCACGACGAGCAGTACTTC

D: TRBD2
J: TRBJ2-7
length: 18
size: NA
V: TRBV12-5
CDR3: CASGLVPPPIAGNYEQYF
DNA: TGTGCTAGTGGTTTGGTCCCTCCTCCTATAGCGGGTAACTACGAGCAGTACTTC

D: NA
J: TRBJ1-1
length: 14
size: NA
V: TRBV4-1
CDR3: CASSQDRPTTEAFF
DNA: TGCGCCAGCAGCCAAGATCGTCCTACCACTGAAGCTTTCTTT

D: TRBD2
J: TRBJ2-7
length: 15
size: few
V: TRBV28
CDR3: CASSFQLAGPYEQYF
DNA: TGTGCCAGCAGTTTTCAACTAGCGGGACCCTACGAGCAGTACTTC

D: TRBD1
J: TRBJ2-7
length: 15
size: NA
V: TRBV19
CDR3: CASSNYGQGVGEQYF
DNA: TGTGCCAGTAGTAATTACGGACAGGGGGTAGGAGAGCAGTACTTC

D: NA
J: TRBJ2-7
length: 11
size: NA
V: TRBV29-1
CDR3: CSVLTGYEQYF
DNA: TGCAGCGTTCTGACAGGCTACGAGCAGTACTTC

D: TRBD1
J: TRBJ1-2
length: 17
size: NA
V: TRBV27
CDR3: CASSSDRGLLANYGYTF
DNA: TGTGCCAGCAGTTCCGACAGGGGGTTGTTAGCTAACTATGGCTACACCTTC

D: TRBD2
J: TRBJ2-3
length: 12
size: NA
V: TRBV30
CDR3: CAWSLESGAQYF
DNA: TGTGCCTGGAGTTTAGAGAGCGGGGCGCAGTATTTT

D: NA
J: TRBJ1-1
length: 16
size: NA
V: TRBV9
CDR3: CASSSMANRENTEAFF
DNA: TGTGCCAGCAGCTCAATGGCGAACAGGGAAAACACTGAAGCTTTCTTT

D: NA
J: TRBJ2-5
length: 15
size: NA
V: TRBV28
CDR3: CASSLTQGYQETQYF
DNA: TGTGCCAGCAGTTTGACGCAGGGGTACCAAGAGACCCAGTACTTC

D: TRBD1
J: TRBJ1-2
length: 13
size: NA
V: TRBV11-2
CDR3: CASSRQGLYGYTF
DNA: TGTGCCAGCAGCCGACAGGGTCTATATGGCTACACCTTC

D: NA
J: TRBJ1-2
length: 15
size: NA
V: TRBV18
CDR3: CASSPPAGANYGYTF
DNA: TGTGCCAGCTCACCACCGGCAGGGGCGAACTATGGCTACACCTTC

D: TRBD1
J: TRBJ1-2
length: 13
size: once
V: TRBV27
CDR3: CASSSDRGFGYTF
DNA: TGTGCCAGCAGCTCTGACAGGGGGTTCGGCTACACCTTC

D: TRBD2
J: TRBJ2-5
length: 18
size: NA
V: TRBV4-1
CDR3: CASSQDLSGTRSGETQYF
DNA: TGCGCCAGCAGCCAAGATCTTTCCGGGACTAGGTCCGGAGAGACCCAGTACTTC

D: NA
J: TRBJ2-2
length: 15
size: NA
V: TRBV5-8
CDR3: CASSLRASNTGELFF
DNA: TGTGCCAGCAGCTTGAGGGCTAGCAACACCGGGGAGCTGTTTTTT

D: TRBD2
J: TRBJ2-1
length: 16
size: NA
V: TRBV19
CDR3: CASSMGAGGPGNEQFF
DNA: TGTGCCAGTAGTATGGGGGCGGGAGGGCCGGGAAATGAGCAGTTCTTC

D: NA
J: TRBJ1-1
length: 13
size: NA
V: TRBV10-3
CDR3: CAIQGKSWTEAFF
DNA: TGTGCCATCCAGGGGAAGAGTTGGACTGAAGCTTTCTTT

D: NA
J: TRBJ2-3
length: 17
size: NA
V: TRBV19
CDR3: CASSIVFGGRRTDTQYF
DNA: TGTGCCAGTAGTATCGTTTTCGGGGGGCGTCGCACAGATACGCAGTATTTT

D: NA
J: TRBJ2-7
length: 14
size: NA
V: TRBV10-3
CDR3: CAISLRTDSYEQYF
DNA: TGTGCCATCAGTCTGAGGACAGACTCCTACGAGCAGTACTTC

D: NA
J: TRBJ1-1
length: 14
size: NA
V: TRBV9
CDR3: CASSPEDRYTEAFF
DNA: TGTGCCAGCAGCCCGGAGGACCGGTACACTGAAGCTTTCTTT

D: NA
J: TRBJ2-1
length: 12
size: NA
V: TRBV28
CDR3: CASSQGNNEQFF
DNA: TGTGCCAGCAGTCAGGGTAACAATGAGCAGTTCTTC

D: NA
J: TRBJ2-3
length: 14
size: NA
V: TRBV6-4
CDR3: CASSRRAGADTQYF
DNA: TGTGCCAGCAGCAGGAGGGCCGGGGCAGATACGCAGTATTTT

D: TRBD2
J: TRBJ2-5
length: 17
size: once
V: TRBV11-1
CDR3: CASSSHGLAGIIETQYF
DNA: TGTGCCAGCAGCTCACACGGACTAGCGGGGATTATTGAGACCCAGTACTTC

D: NA
J: TRBJ1-1
length: 14
size: NA
V: TRBV5-1
CDR3: CASSLAGMNTEAFF
DNA: TGCGCCAGCAGCTTGGCCGGGATGAACACTGAAGCTTTCTTT

D: TRBD1
J: TRBJ1-5
length: 14
size: NA
V: TRBV5-4
CDR3: CASSLQGAGQPQHF
DNA: TGTGCCAGCAGCTTACAGGGGGCGGGACAGCCCCAGCATTTT

D: TRBD1
J: TRBJ1-1
length: 16
size: NA
V: TRBV5-4
CDR3: CASSTRTGRGNTEAFF
DNA: TGTGCCAGCAGCACAAGGACAGGGCGAGGGAACACTGAAGCTTTCTTT

D: TRBD2
J: TRBJ2-3
length: 14
size: NA
V: TRBV2
CDR3: CASRRRRGADTQYF
DNA: TGTGCCAGCAGGCGTCGGCGGGGGGCAGATACGCAGTATTTT

D: TRBD2
J: TRBJ2-3
length: 16
size: NA
V: TRBV2
CDR3: CASRRASGSITDTQYF
DNA: TGTGCCAGCAGACGTGCGAGCGGGAGTATCACAGATACGCAGTATTTT

D: NA
J: TRBJ2-1
length: 19
size: NA
V: TRBV21-1
CDR3: CASSKACGSGGRPVNEQFF
DNA: TGTGCCAGCAGCAAAGCTTGTGGTTCAGGCGGGAGACCCGTCAATGAGCAGTTCTTC

D: NA
J: TRBJ2-1
length: 10
size: NA
V: TRBV29-1
CDR3: CSVVVDEQFF
DNA: TGCAGCGTTGTCGTCGATGAGCAGTTCTTC

D: NA
J: TRBJ2-3
length: 14
size: few
V: TRBV27
CDR3: CASRRGADTDTQYF
DNA: TGTGCCAGCAGACGAGGAGCGGACACAGATACGCAGTATTTT

D: TRBD2
J: TRBJ2-5
length: 16
size: NA
V: TRBV27
CDR3: CASRGSIREGQETQYF
DNA: TGTGCCAGCAGGGGATCGATCCGGGAGGGGCAAGAGACCCAGTACTTC

D: NA
J: TRBJ2-2
length: 15
size: once
V: TRBV6-5
CDR3: CASSYGDTGGGELFF
DNA: TGTGCCAGCAGTTACGGGGACACCGGTGGCGGGGAGCTGTTTTTT